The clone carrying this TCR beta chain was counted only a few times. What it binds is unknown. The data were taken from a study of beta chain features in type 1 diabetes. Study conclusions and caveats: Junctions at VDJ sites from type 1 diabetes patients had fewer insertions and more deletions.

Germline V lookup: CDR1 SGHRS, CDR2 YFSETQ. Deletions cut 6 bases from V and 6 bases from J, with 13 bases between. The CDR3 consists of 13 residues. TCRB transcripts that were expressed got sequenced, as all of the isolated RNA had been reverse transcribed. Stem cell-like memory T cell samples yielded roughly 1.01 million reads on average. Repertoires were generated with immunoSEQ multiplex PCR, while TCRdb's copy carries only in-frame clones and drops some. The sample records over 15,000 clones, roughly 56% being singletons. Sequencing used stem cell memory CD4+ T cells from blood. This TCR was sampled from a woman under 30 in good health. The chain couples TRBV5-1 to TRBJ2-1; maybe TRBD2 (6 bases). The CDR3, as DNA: TGCGCCAGCACCAGGGAGGTCGGCAATGAGCAGTTCTTC. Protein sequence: CASTREVGNEQFF.